Below, 17 T cell receptor beta chains from the same sample are listed, as sequenced in a study of liver allograft versus peripheral blood T cells. About the study: What was compared were the T cell receptor repertoires in transplanted livers and those in the peripheral blood of recipients.

TCRdb ran MiXCR on the reads and lists one entry per CDR3 protein. The sample shows some 4,000 distinct CDR3 sequences, roughly 16% of them seen only once. Source of these receptors: a human patient who had a liver transplant. The graft donor may have contributed some T cells.

This clonotype has at least ten counts. V usage is TRBV12-3 or TRBV12-4 and J usage is TRBJ1-3; 9 bases agree with TRBD1. The CDR3 extends over 20 amino acids. Losses at the gene ends were 6 bases for V and 0 bases for J; bases not matched to a gene: 18. The CDR3 loop is CASSAGQGLGGRSSGNTIYF. The CDR3 DNA reads TGTGCCAGCAGCGCGGGACAGGGACTCGGTGGTAGGTCCTCTGGAAACACCATATATTTT.

This clonotype is judged medium-sized. The V call is TRBV6-2 or TRBV6-3, the J call TRBJ2-7; the D is unclear. Looked up from germline, CDR1 is MNHEY and CDR2 is SVGEGT. This CDR3 has 14 residues. The V and J ends lost 3 bases and 3 bases respectively, with 12 bases between them. The CDR3 DNA reads as TGTGCCAGCAGTTATGGTGGTGACGGCTACGAGCAGTACGTC. Its translation: CASSYGGDGYEQYV.

This clonotype came up a few times. The chain combines TRBV11-3 with TRBJ1-6; D gene ambiguous. Trimming removed 0 bases from V and 9 bases from J, with 3 bases in between. Germline V gene sequence: CDR1 SGHNT, CDR2 YENEEA. CDR3 length: 12 amino acids. The CDR3 region has the DNA TGTGCCAGCAGCTTAGAGAGTTCACCCCTCCACTTT. This encodes CASSLESSPLHF.

In this sample, this clonotype turned up a few times. This sequence joins TRBV6-2 or TRBV6-3 and TRBJ2-1; D unclear. Trimming took off 10 bases at V and 3 bases at J, with 7 bases between the two ends. The CDR3 spans 11 residues. The V gene's germline CDR1 is MNHEY and CDR2 SVGEGT. Here the CDR3 DNA reads TGTGCCACAGACCGCTACAATGAGCAGTTCTTC. Translating it yields CATDRYNEQFF.

By proportion, this clonotype is medium-sized (0.01 to 0.1%). This chain connects TRBV29-1 to TRBJ2-6; either TRBD1 or TRBD2 may supply D (6 bases each). CDR1 and CDR2 (germline): SQVTM, ANQGSEA. The CDR3 runs 15 residues. The V end was cut by 6 bases, the J end by 2 bases, with 14 bases between. The CDR3 reads CSVPKGGTGANVLTF. The CDR3 nucleotides are TGCAGCGTCCCTAAGGGGGGAACTGGGGCCAACGTCCTGACTTTC.

The genes are TRBV4-1 and TRBJ1-3; 9 nucleotides match TRBD1. The CDR3 runs to 19 residues. Losses at the gene ends were 4 bases for V and 0 bases for J; bases not matched to a gene: 13. Germline CDR1 MGHRA, CDR2 YSYEKL. CDR3 sequence (DNA): TGCGCCAGCAGCCGGCCGGGACAGGGAGACGGTGGCTCTGGAAACACCATATATTTT. The encoded protein is CASSRPGQGDGGSGNTIYF.

This clonotype is medium-sized by share. This chain connects TRBV19 to TRBJ1-4; TRBD1 might be the D (5 bases). Germline CDR1 reads LNHDA; CDR2 reads SQIVND (reference sequence). The V end was cut by 3 bases, the J end by 9 bases, with 8 bases between. The length of the CDR3 is 12 residues. CDR3 nucleotide sequence: TGTGCCAGTAGTATTGGGGGTAAAAAACTGTTTTTT. Translated, it gives CASSIGGKKLFF.

This clonotype is labeled medium-sized. V is TRBV5-6 and J is TRBJ1-6, with D perhaps matching TRBD1 (5 bases). The CDR3 runs 13 residues. The V gene lost 3 bases and the J gene lost 10 bases, with 11 bases spanning the gap. Germline CDR1 reads SGHDT; CDR2 reads YYEEEE. CDR3 sequence reads: CASSSFGGSPLHF. The DNA for the CDR3 is TGTGCCAGCAGCTCATTCGGGGGATCACCCCTCCACTTT.

Comments on this clonotype: It is likely a read error: a sequence one base away is far more abundant. The V and J genes are TRBV7-9 and TRBJ1-2; possibly TRBD1 for D (6 bases). The CDR3 spans 15 residues. Germline lookup yields CDR1 SEHNR and CDR2 FQNEAQ (reference sequence). CDR3 bases: TGTACCAGCAGCTCCCGAGGGGGGCGGATCGATGGCTACACCTTC. Encoded protein: CTSSSRGGRIDGYTF.

Worth noting for this clonotype: This may be a read error, as it is one base from a much larger clone. This chain's CDR3 is CATQQSTEAFF. The CDR3 region has the DNA TGTGCCACTCAGCAGAGCACTGAAGCTTTCTTT. This sequence joins TRBV19 and TRBJ1-1; D call uncertain. This CDR3 comprises 11 residues. V was trimmed by 10 bases and J by 4 bases, leaving 10 bases between them. Germline V gene data show CDR1 as LNHDA and CDR2 as SQIVND (reference sequence).

This clonotype was observed a handful of times. The rearrangement joins TRBV2 to TRBJ1-4, with a tentative D call TRBD1 (6 bases). Looked up from germline, CDR1 is SNHLY and CDR2 is FYNNEI. Deletions cut 5 bases from V and 4 bases from J, with 14 bases between. CDR3 length equals 15 residues. The CDR3 protein is CASSPGLRGNEKLFF. The CDR3 bases are TGTGCCAGCAGTCCGGGACTCAGGGGTAATGAAAAACTGTTTTTT.

This clonotype is judged medium-sized. V is TRBV5-6 and J is TRBJ2-7, with a possible D match to TRBD1 (6 bases). Germline CDR1 SGHDT, CDR2 YYEEEE. The CDR3 covers 14 residues. Trimming took 6 bases from V and 4 from J, leaving 17 bases between them. The CDR3 protein is CASNPPGRGYEQYF. In DNA, the CDR3 is TGTGCCAGCAACCCCCCGGGCAGGGGATACGAGCAGTACTTC.

This clonotype was recorded at least ten times. The chain carries TRBV7-9 and TRBJ2-7; possible D gene TRBD1, 5 bases. The CDR3 spans 12 residues. The V and J ends lost 2 bases and 3 bases respectively, with 5 bases between them. The germline CDR1 and CDR2 sequences are SEHNR and FQNEAQ (reference sequence). This chain's CDR3 is CASSLTGYEQYV. The CDR3 DNA is TGTGCCAGCAGCTTAACAGGCTACGAGCAGTACGTC.

This clonotype is labeled medium-sized. The chain is built from TRBV9 and TRBJ1-2; D might be TRBD1 (6 bases). The CDR3 totals 14 residues. Trimming cost V 4 bases and J 5 bases, with 15 bases left between them. Germline lookup yields CDR1 SGDLS and CDR2 YYNGEE. The chain's CDR3 is CASSPTGTTYGYTF. The CDR3 DNA follows: TGTGCCAGCAGCCCAACAGGGACTACGTATGGCTACACCTTC.

By share, this clonotype counts as medium-sized. V usage is TRBV11-2 and J usage is TRBJ1-2; D remains ambiguous. V lost 3 bases to trimming and J lost 8 bases, with 7 bases between them. The CDR3 runs 11 residues. Looked up from germline, CDR1 is SGHAT and CDR2 is FQNNGV. As DNA, the CDR3 is TGTGCCAGCAGCTTGGCCCGGGGCTACACCTTC. As protein: CASSLARGYTF.

By proportion, this clonotype is medium-sized. The V call is TRBV19, the J call TRBJ1-1; 8 bases are shared with TRBD1. Germline V gene lookup returns CDR1 LNHDA and CDR2 SQIVND (reference sequence). Germline trimming cut 7 bases from V and 5 bases from J; bases unmatched to any gene: 6. This CDR3 spans 13 amino acids. In DNA form, the CDR3 reads TGTGCCAGTACTGGACAGGGAGGGACTGAAGCTTTCTTT. The encoded protein is CASTGQGGTEAFF.

The chain has TRBV20-1 and TRBJ1-1; 10 bases map to TRBD1. Germline V gene data show CDR1 as DFQATT and CDR2 as SNEGSKA (reference sequence). V trimming: 5 bases; J trimming: 7 bases; junction bases outside the gene matches: 19. This CDR3 is built from 17 residues. The CDR3 reads CSASKSGTGAVWGEAFF. CDR3 nucleotides: TGCAGTGCTTCAAAATCCGGGACAGGGGCGGTGTGGGGTGAAGCTTTCTTT.